The 9 T cell receptor beta chains below come from one sample, sequenced in a study of regulatory T cells in long-lasting Graves disease (dated by TCRdb to 2020 to 2023). To prepare the library, multiplex PCR was applied. Instrument used: Illumina HiSeq 4000. iRepertoire HTBI primers and Arm-PCR amplification of CDR3 regions were used to construct TCR beta libraries. Starting from the raw public reads, TCRdb applied fastp trimming at Q25, assembled clones with MiXCR and retained in-frame beta chains. Duplicate CDR3 protein sequences are folded into a single record with the most common DNA and genes. The sample data list approximately 470,000 distinct CDR3 sequences, and less than 25% of these were observed just once. Approximately 8% of the sample is in the top ten clones. This sample's time point label indicates: persistent/refractory GD, antithyroid drugs over 5 years with positive TRAb. RNA was extracted from PBMCs in TRIzol for both TCR sequencing and RNA sequencing.

The specimen was peripheral blood mononuclear cells (PBMCs), collected when the disease was refractory, from a patient treated with antithyroid drugs. The receptor set was obtained from a female donor with Graves disease.

This clonotype was recorded at least ten times. The chain recombines TRBV28 with TRBJ1-1, with D perhaps TRBD1 (6 bases). V was clipped by 7 bases and J by 11 bases, with 17 bases between them. Germline CDR1 MDHEN, CDR2 SYDVKM. There are 12 residues in the CDR3. The CDR3 is CASNPGVGAAFF. CDR3 nucleotides: TGTGCCAGCAACCCAGGGGTAGGAGCGGCTTTCTTT.

The sample holds a few counts of this clonotype. J is TRBJ1-1 and V is TRBV27; D gene uncertain. Between the trimmed V and J ends, which lost 5 bases and 2 bases, there was a span of 18 bases. CDR3 length: 16 residues. Germline loops: CDR1 MNHEY, CDR2 SMNVEV (reference sequence). Here the CDR3 reads CASSPLPGRPNTEAFF. For the CDR3, the DNA is TGTGCCAGCAGTCCGCTACCCGGACGGCCTAACACTGAAGCTTTCTTT.

This clonotype turned up a few times. The chain joins TRBV19 to TRBJ2-6; TRBD1 agrees at 7 bases. With V trimmed by 3 bases and J by 4 bases, 9 bases remained unmatched. From germline, CDR1 is LNHDA and CDR2 SQIVND (reference sequence). The CDR3 totals 17 residues. The chain's CDR3 is CASSIPGQVTGANVLTF. The CDR3 nucleotides read TGTGCCAGTAGTATTCCCGGACAGGTAACAGGGGCCAACGTCCTGACTTTC. The variable domain in full, with the rest retrieved from reference TRBV19 and TRBJ2-6, is DGGITQSPKYLFRKEGQNVTLSCEQNLNHDAMYWYRQDPGQGLRLIYYSQIVNDFQKGDIAEGYSVSREKKESFPLTVTSAQKNPTAFYLCASSIPGQVTGANVLTFGAGSRLTVL.

This clonotype was seen only a few times. The chain has TRBV18 and TRBJ2-5; a weak D match, TRBD2 (5 bases). The V end was cut by 2 bases, the J end by 5 bases, with 18 bases between. Germline CDR1 and CDR2: KGHSH and LQKENI. CDR3 length: 16 amino acids. DNA of the CDR3: TGTGCCAGCTCACCATTCGACGCCCCGACGGGGGAGACCCAGTACTTC. As protein: CASSPFDAPTGETQYF.

This clonotype was observed at least ten times. The chain recombines TRBV27 with TRBJ2-7; 12 bases fit TRBD1. CDR3 length equals 15 residues. V lost 6 bases to trimming and J lost 0 bases; unmatched junction nucleotides: 3. Germline lookup yields CDR1 MNHEY and CDR2 SMNVEV (reference sequence). CDR3 coding DNA: TGTGCCAGCAGCGAGGGACAGGGGGCCTCCTACGAGCAGTACTTC. Translated, it gives CASSEGQGASYEQYF.

In the case of this clonotype: This may arise from a read error, as a much more abundant clone is one base away. The conserved phenylalanine or tryptophan normally closing the CDR3 is absent here, so this likely arose from a read error. The chain couples TRBV30 to TRBJ1-1; unclear D gene. V was cut by 2 bases and J by 1 base, with 2 bases left in between. Germline-derived CDR1 and CDR2 are GTSNPN and SVGIG (reference sequence). The CDR3 sequence is 11 residues long. Here the CDR3 reads CAWSRNTEAFL. The CDR3, as DNA: TGTGCCTGGAGTCGGAACACTGAAGCTTTCCTT.

This clonotype showed up just a few times. The chain has TRBV5-1 and TRBJ2-7, with 8 positions matching TRBD1. CDR1 is SGHRS and CDR2 is YFSETQ in the germline V gene. CDR3 length: 14 residues. Trimming removed 2 bases from V and 3 bases from J; junction bases left unmatched: 4. The CDR3 here is CASSLQGVIYEQYF. DNA of the CDR3: TGCGCCAGCAGCTTACAGGGGGTAATCTACGAGCAGTACTTC. The complete variable domain, with remaining parts taken from reference TRBV5-1 and TRBJ2-7, reads KAGVTQTPRYLIKTRGQQVTLSCSPISGHRSVSWYQQTPGQGLQFLFEYFSETQRNKGNFPGRFSGRQFSNSRSEMNVSTLELGDSALYLCASSLQGVIYEQYFGPGTRLTVT.

J is TRBJ2-7 and V is TRBV13, with D possibly TRBD1 on 6 matching bases. This CDR3 comprises 14 residues. With 6 bases removed from V and 0 bases from J, the gap between germline ends came to 12 bases. Germline loops: CDR1 PRHDT, CDR2 FYEKMQ (reference sequence). DNA of the CDR3: TGTGCCAGCAGTTACAGGGCCAGCTCCTACGAGCAGTACTTC. This translates into CASSYRASSYEQYF.

This clonotype has more than one count but fewer than ten. The chain employs TRBV6-1 and TRBJ2-7, with D possibly being TRBD1 or TRBD2 (5 bases each). Germline loops: CDR1 MNHNS, CDR2 SASEGT. V dropped 1 base and J dropped 0 bases, with 7 bases sitting between them. This CDR3 is built from 14 residues. CDR3 coding DNA: TGTGCCAGCAGTGAAGGGGGGAGCTCCTACGAGCAGTACTTC. Protein: CASSEGGSSYEQYF.